Below are 19 T cell receptor beta chains sequenced from a single sample in a study of Tregs in tolerant kidney transplant recipients. TCRdb's copy holds only in-frame clones and misses some; the assay was immunoSEQ multiplex PCR. The sample lists 100,000 to 150,000 clones, 92% occurring once. The source material was CD4+ T cells from blood. These receptor sequences come from a human donor in good health.

The rearrangement joins TRBV10-3 to TRBJ2-3, with a possible D match to TRBD1 (6 bases). The CDR3 loop spans 12 amino acids. The V end was cut by 11 bases, the J end by 2 bases, with 11 bases between. Germline CDR1 is ENHRY and CDR2 is SYGVKD. The CDR3 protein is CAVRDNTDTQYF. The CDR3 nucleotides are TGTGCCGTCCGGGACAACACAGATACGCAGTATTTT.

The rearrangement uses TRBV6-5 and TRBJ1-4; a weak D match, TRBD1 (5 bases). V lost 7 bases and J lost 7, with 19 bases in between. The germline V gene has CDR1 MNHEY and CDR2 SVGAGI. The CDR3 has 15 residues. The CDR3 reads CASKADGGVGEKLFF. As DNA, the CDR3 is TGTGCCAGCAAGGCCGACGGGGGGGTCGGTGAAAAACTGTTTTTT.

V and J are TRBV21-1 and TRBJ2-1; the table assigns TRBD1, which was not confirmed against the DNA. TRBV21-1 is a listed pseudogene. CDR3 length equals 18 residues. CDR3 DNA: TGTGCCAGCAGCATCGGACAGCTACTAGGTCCCAATAGGAATGAGCAGTTCTTC. It encodes CASSIGQLLGPNRNEQFF.

The chain is built from TRBV29-1 and TRBJ1-2; 9 nucleotides align to TRBD1. Germline CDR1 SQVTM, CDR2 ANQGSEA. The ends lost 4 bases at V and 4 bases at J; junction bases unmatched: 7. This CDR3 is built from 14 residues. The CDR3 DNA reads as TGCAGCGTTGTGAGACAGGGGGAAGCCTATGGCTACACCTTC. Translated, it gives CSVVRQGEAYGYTF. Supplemented by reference TRBV29-1 and TRBJ1-2, the full variable domain reads SAVISQKPSRDICQRGTSLTIQCQVDSQVTMMFWYRQQPGQSLTLIATANQGSEATYESGFVIDKFPISRPNLTFSTLTVSNMSPEDSSIYLCSVVRQGEAYGYTFGSGTRLTVV.

The gene calls are TRBV2 and TRBJ1-2; 8 bases match TRBD1. CDR1 and CDR2 (germline): SNHLY, FYNNEI. J lost 2 bases, V lost 2 bases, and 1 base had no gene match. The CDR3 extends over 14 amino acids. The CDR3 coding sequence is TGTGCCAGCAGTGAACAGGGGGCAAACTATGGCTACACCTTC. Translation gives CASSEQGANYGYTF.

This chain connects TRBV11-3 to TRBJ2-3, with 7 nucleotides matching TRBD2. The V segment lost 5 bases and the J segment 1 base; nucleotides outside the gene matches: 9. The CDR3 is 16 amino acids. Germline assignment: CDR1 SGHNT and CDR2 YENEEA. The CDR3 DNA follows: TGTGCCAGCAGCCCCGCGCTAGCGGAAGGCACAGATACGCAGTATTTT. This codes for CASSPALAEGTDTQYF.

A few counts support this clone. The V gene is TRBV5-5, the J gene TRBJ1-5, with D possibly being TRBD1 (6 bases). This CDR3 is 17 amino acids long. V lost 5 bases, J lost 1 base, and 19 bases lay in between. CDR1 is SGHKS, CDR2 YYEKEE, per germline (reference sequence). CDR3 in amino acids: CASSLEWGQGSNQPQHF. The CDR3 DNA is TGTGCCAGCAGTCTGGAATGGGGTCAGGGGAGCAATCAGCCCCAGCATTTT.

The chain joins TRBV5-1 to TRBJ1-5; D remains unclear. The CDR3 sequence is 13 residues long. Germline V gene data show CDR1 as SGHRS and CDR2 as YFSETQ. Trimming removed 0 bases at V and 5 bases at J, with 6 bases between. CDR3 nucleotide sequence: TGCGCCAGCAGCTTGGATGGAGATCAGCCCCAGCATTTT. It yields the protein CASSLDGDQPQHF.

This clone is a singleton in its sample. The chain links TRBV28 to TRBJ1-3; no firm D call. Deletions cut 6 bases from V and 7 bases from J, with 13 bases between. The germline V gene has CDR1 MDHEN and CDR2 SYDVKM. This CDR3 has 13 residues. CDR3 DNA sequence: TGTGCCAGCAGAGCCATACTTCGGAACACCATATATTTT. Protein product: CASRAILRNTIYF.

The chain combines TRBV18 with TRBJ1-4; D is unclear. Trimming removed 1 base at V and 8 bases at J, with 5 bases between. From germline, CDR1 is KGHSH and CDR2 LQKENI. The length of the CDR3 is 12 residues. The CDR3 coding sequence is TGTGCCAGCTCACCACGTAACGAAAAACTGTTTTTT. Protein sequence: CASSPRNEKLFF.

V and J are TRBV19 and TRBJ1-6; 7 positions match TRBD1. The CDR3 covers 12 residues. V lost 9 bases, J lost 5 bases, and 1 base stayed unmatched. Per germline, CDR1 LNHDA and CDR2 SQIVND (reference sequence). For the CDR3, the DNA is TGTGCCAGCGGACAGGATAATTCACCCCTCCACTTT. Its translation: CASGQDNSPLHF.

CDR3 DNA sequence: TGCAGTGCCCTGGGGGAAAAACTGTTTTTT. Translated, it gives CSALGEKLFF. J is TRBJ1-4 and V is TRBV20-1, with D hard to call. Germline CDR1 is DFQATT and CDR2 is SNEGSKA (reference sequence). This CDR3 has 10 residues. The V gene lost 6 bases and the J gene lost 8 bases, with 7 bases spanning the gap.

The rearrangement joins TRBV6-5 to TRBJ2-1, with D tentatively TRBD2 (6 bases). CDR3 size: 13 residues. The V gene's germline CDR1 is MNHEY and CDR2 SVGAGI. V lost 0 bases, J lost 6 bases, and 6 bases lay in between. The CDR3 nucleotides read TGTGCCAGCAGTTACTCGACTAGCAATGAGCAGTTCTTC. Encoded protein: CASSYSTSNEQFF.

The gene calls are TRBV2 and TRBJ2-5; 8 bases match TRBD2. This CDR3 comprises 14 residues. Germline CDR1 reads SNHLY; CDR2 reads FYNNEI. V shed 7 bases, J shed 5 bases, and the junction held 9 bases outside the gene matches. In DNA, the CDR3 is TGTGCCAGCAAAGCGGGAGCCAACATTGAGACCCAGTACTTC. Translated: CASKAGANIETQYF. Using reference TRBV2 and TRBJ2-5 for the parts outside the CDR3, the full variable domain is EPEVTQTPSHQVTQMGQEVILRCVPISNHLYFYWYRQILGQKVEFLVSFYNNEISEKSEIFDDQFSVERPDGSNFTLKIRSTKLEDSAMYFCASKAGANIETQYFGPGTRLLVL.

This sequence joins TRBV18 and TRBJ2-7, with D perhaps TRBD2 (6 bases). This CDR3 has 14 amino acids. Germline V gene data show CDR1 as KGHSH and CDR2 as LQKENI. V shed 0 bases and J shed 7 bases, with 13 bases lying between them. CDR3 sequence (DNA): TGTGCCAGCTCACCACCGGGGCGGGATGGGGAGCAGTACTTC. Protein: CASSPPGRDGEQYF.

The J gene is TRBJ2-7, the V gene TRBV5-1; a possible D gene is TRBD2 (6 bases). The CDR3 spans 15 residues. The germline V gene has CDR1 SGHRS and CDR2 YFSETQ. Trimming took 0 bases from V and 6 from J, leaving 16 bases between them. CDR3 in amino acids: CASSLDAVGSGEQYF. The CDR3 nucleotides are TGCGCCAGCAGCTTGGACGCGGTCGGGAGTGGCGAGCAGTACTTC.

This clone has just a few counts. The rearrangement links TRBV5-1 to TRBJ2-7; D is uncertain. V lost 0 bases, J lost 4 bases, and 11 bases lay in between. The CDR3 totals 14 residues. In germline, CDR1 is SGHRS, CDR2 YFSETQ. CDR3 coding DNA: TGCGCCAGCAGCTTGGGGGATGTTGTTTACGAGCAGTACTTC. It translates to CASSLGDVVYEQYF.

The rearrangement links TRBV5-6 to TRBJ1-3, with TRBD1 as a possible D gene (5 bases). Germline CDR1 SGHDT, CDR2 YYEEEE. This CDR3 region has 16 residues. Trimming removed 5 bases from V and 0 bases from J, with 15 bases in between. This chain's CDR3 is CASSLFTGISGNTIYF. The DNA of the CDR3 is TGTGCCAGCAGTTTGTTTACAGGCATCTCTGGAAACACCATATATTTT.

The chain links TRBV10-3 to TRBJ2-3, with D tentatively TRBD2 (7 bases). Germline assignment: CDR1 ENHRY and CDR2 SYGVKD. V lost 1 base and J 3 bases, leaving 11 bases between the germline ends. The CDR3 has 15 amino acids. The CDR3 protein is CAISELGGATDTQYF. CDR3 DNA sequence: TGTGCCATCAGTGAGTTGGGGGGGGCTACAGATACGCAGTATTTT.